Shown below are 6 T cell receptor beta chains from a single sample sequenced in a study of shared clonotypes between healthy human individuals. Produced via immunoSEQ multiplex PCR; TCRdb's table is partial and in-frame only. The sample shows around 95,000 clones, around 67% of them seen only once. Sequencing was done on a sample of memory CD8+ T cells sorted from blood. Subset defined: CD45RO+ cells pooled with CCR7-negative TemRA cells. All receptors come from a man aged 25-40 years in good health.

The rearrangement uses TRBV18 and TRBJ2-5, with 7 bases aligning to TRBD1. Germline values: CDR1 KGHSH, CDR2 LQKENI. Unmatched junction bases numbered 9, after V lost 3 bases and J lost 5 bases. The CDR3 is made up of 15 amino acids. The CDR3, as DNA: TGTGCCAGCTCACCGGGGACAGCTTTAACGGAGACCCAGTACTTC. Translating gives CASSPGTALTETQYF.

At least ten counts were recorded for this clone. The CDR3 loop reads CAIKEGSYEQYF. The CDR3 coding sequence is TGTGCCATCAAAGAGGGGTCCTACGAGCAGTACTTC. The V and J genes are TRBV10-3 and TRBJ2-7; D assignment may be TRBD1 or TRBD2 (5 bases each). Germline V gene data show CDR1 as ENHRY and CDR2 as SYGVKD. The CDR3 length is 12 residues. The V and J ends lost 7 bases and 1 base respectively, with 8 bases between them.

V gene TRBV15 combines with J gene TRBJ2-3; 7 bases map to TRBD2. The V segment lost 7 bases and the J segment 1 base; nucleotides outside the gene matches: 8. The CDR3 sequence is 15 residues long. Germline V CDR1 and CDR2: LNHNV, YYDKDF (reference sequence). This CDR3 reads CATKGQRGGTDTQYF. The CDR3 bases are TGTGCCACCAAGGGTCAGCGGGGAGGCACAGATACGCAGTATTTT. The variable domain in full, completed from reference TRBV15 and TRBJ2-3, reads DAMVIQNPRYQVTQFGKPVTLSCSQTLNHNVMYWYQQKSSQAPKLLFHYYDKDFNNEADTPDNFQSRRPNTSFCFLDIRSPGLGDTAMYLCATKGQRGGTDTQYFGPGTRLTVL.

V and J are TRBV7-6 and TRBJ2-1; D is possibly TRBD1 (6 bases). The CDR3 covers 14 residues. Germline-derived CDR1 and CDR2 are SGHVS and FNYEAQ. Trimming cost V 1 base and J 5 bases, with 9 bases left between them. In DNA, the CDR3 is TGTGCCAGCAGCTTAGGGGCAGGGGACAATGAGCAGTTCTTC. This translates into CASSLGAGDNEQFF.

The rearrangement joins TRBV28 to TRBJ2-1; unclear D gene. V shed 4 bases and J shed 8 bases, with 3 bases lying between them. CDR3 length: 10 amino acids. Germline CDR1 MDHEN, CDR2 SYDVKM. The CDR3 sequence is CASSSYEQFF. CDR3 sequence (DNA): TGTGCCAGCAGTTCGTATGAGCAGTTCTTC.

The chain couples TRBV6-1 to TRBJ1-1; D gene uncertain. The CDR3 consists of 12 residues. CDR1 is MNHNS, CDR2 SASEGT, per germline. V lost 4 bases to trimming and J lost 8 bases, with 11 bases between them. The CDR3 sequence: CASSVDRIEAFF. The CDR3 bases are TGTGCCAGCAGTGTGGACCGTATAGAAGCTTTCTTT.